These 25 T cell receptor beta chains originate from one sample sequenced in a study of identical twins. One entry per CDR3 protein, called by TCRdb with MiXCR from the 5' RACE reads. This table holds about 520,000 distinct CDR3 sequences, 22% found once. The same data also went into a second study, on T cells expressing NK-cell markers.

What was sequenced was CD4+ T cells sorted from blood. The source of these receptors is a woman between 18 and 29 years old in good health.

This chain connects TRBV7-2 to TRBJ2-2; a weak D match, TRBD2 (6 bases). Germline V gene data show CDR1 as SGHTA and CDR2 as FQGNSA. The V and J ends lost 5 bases and 12 bases respectively, with 22 bases between them. The CDR3 extends over 15 amino acids. Here the CDR3 DNA reads TGTGCCAGCAGCGCGTCGGTCCCCCGTGGGGGGAAGCTGTTTTTT. As protein: CASSASVPRGGKLFF.

This clonotype showed up just a few times. A read error may account for a junction end that differs from germline. The CDR3 loop is CASSLLARGRVF. CDR3 bases: TGTGCCAGCAGCCTACTAGCTAGGGGCAGGGTCTTC. This chain joins TRBV12-3 or TRBV12-4 and TRBJ2-1; D might be TRBD2 (6 bases). This CDR3 is 12 amino acids long.

The V gene is TRBV29-1, the J gene TRBJ1-3; D unclear. The CDR3 has 13 amino acids. Germline CDR1 and CDR2: SQVTM and ANQGSEA. Trimming shortened V by 5 bases and J by 0 bases, and 8 bases separated the two germline ends. The CDR3 loop is CSVPGPSGNTIYF. The DNA for the CDR3 is TGCAGCGTTCCGGGCCCCTCTGGAAACACCATATATTTT.

The chain couples TRBV5-6 to TRBJ1-2; 9 bases map to TRBD1. Trimming cost V 5 bases and J 8 bases; bases outside gene matches: 19. The CDR3 runs to 17 residues. Germline loops: CDR1 SGHDT, CDR2 YYEEEE. CDR3 bases: TGTGCCAGCAGATTCCTCCGGACAGGGGCCTTGCCTGGAGGCTACACCTTC. It specifies CASRFLRTGALPGGYTF.

The gene calls are TRBV5-5 and TRBJ1-2, with D maybe TRBD1 (5 bases). Trimming shortened V by 4 bases and J by 4 bases, and 17 bases separated the two germline ends. Per the germline V gene, CDR1 is SGHKS and CDR2 is YYEKEE (reference sequence). The CDR3 is 15 residues long. As DNA, the CDR3 is TGTGCCAGCAGCCCCTTGGGGCGGGGTCCCTATGGCTACACCTTC. Translated: CASSPLGRGPYGYTF. Full variable domain (missing parts from reference TRBV5-5 and TRBJ1-2): DAGVTQSPTHLIKTRGQQVTLRCSPISGHKSVSWYQQVLGQGPQFIFQYYEKEERGRGNFPDRFSARQFPNYSSELNVNALLLGDSALYLCASSPLGRGPYGYTFGSGTRLTVV.

This clonotype was detected only a few times. The chain's CDR3 is CASSSLPWDRYNEQFF. The CDR3 DNA reads as TGTGCCAGCAGTTCCCTTCCTTGGGACAGATACAATGAGCAGTTCTTC. V gene TRBV27 combines with J gene TRBJ2-1; 7 bases line up with TRBD1. CDR3 length equals 16 residues. In germline, CDR1 is MNHEY, CDR2 SMNVEV (reference sequence). Trimming took 4 bases from V and 4 from J; bases not matched to a gene: 10.

This clonotype occurred a few times. In nucleotides, the CDR3 is TGTGCCAGCAGTTTAATCGAGCGAATGGGGTACAATGAGCAGTTCTTC. It yields the protein CASSLIERMGYNEQFF. The rearrangement uses TRBV12-3 or TRBV12-4 and TRBJ2-1; no definite D call. The CDR3 has 16 residues. Trimming shortened V by 2 bases and J by 4 bases, and 15 bases separated the two germline ends.

The chain carries TRBV18 and TRBJ2-4; D gene unclear. V lost 1 base and J 5 bases, leaving 3 bases between the germline ends. The CDR3 covers 12 residues. Germline CDR1 and CDR2: KGHSH and LQKENI. The CDR3 DNA follows: TGTGCCAGCTCACCACAAGAAAACATTCAGTACTTC. It translates to CASSPQENIQYF.

J is TRBJ2-3 and V is TRBV7-6; the D gene is possibly TRBD1 (5 bases). The V end was cut by 11 bases, the J end by 0 bases, with 18 bases between. There are 15 residues in the CDR3. CDR1 SGHVS and CDR2 FNYEAQ come from the germline V gene. CDR3 nucleotide sequence: TGTGCCTCCTCAGGAAGGGGATCTAGCACAGATACGCAGTATTTT. This gives the protein CASSGRGSSTDTQYF. The complete variable domain, with remaining parts taken from reference TRBV7-6 and TRBJ2-3, reads GAGVSQSPRYKVTKRGQDVALRCDPISGHVSLYWYRQALGQGPEFLTYFNYEAQQDKSGLPNDRFSAERPEGSISTLTIQRTEQRDSAMYRCASSGRGSSTDTQYFGPGTRLTVL.

V gene TRBV6-5 combines with J gene TRBJ2-1, with TRBD2 matching over 12 bases. V lost 2 bases and J lost 8; bases outside the gene matches: 10. Germline CDR1 reads MNHEY; CDR2 reads SVGAGI. The CDR3 loop spans 17 amino acids. In DNA form, the CDR3 reads TGTGCCAGCAGTTACAGGTCGGCTAGCGGGGGGGGGGATGAGCAGTTCTTC. Its protein is CASSYRSASGGGDEQFF.

This clonotype was seen a handful of times. V usage is TRBV9 and J usage is TRBJ2-7, with TRBD1 identical over 8 bases. This CDR3 is 16 amino acids long. The trim removed 2 bases at V and 2 bases at J, leaving 9 bases unmatched. Per germline, CDR1 SGDLS and CDR2 YYNGEE. The CDR3 DNA is TGTGCCAGCAGCGTGGATGGGACAGGTGGGGCCTACGAGCAGTACTTC. Translation gives CASSVDGTGGAYEQYF.

This clonotype has more than one count but fewer than ten. Written as DNA, the CDR3 is TGCGCCAGCAGCCCCAGACAGGGTAACGGGGAGACCCAGTACTTC. It translates to CASSPRQGNGETQYF. The V gene is TRBV5-1, the J gene TRBJ2-5, with TRBD1 matching 7 bases. Germline V gives CDR1 SGHRS, CDR2 YFSETQ. V was pared by 4 bases and J by 5 bases, with 11 bases of the junction left unmatched. The length of the CDR3 is 15 residues.

The table lists this clonotype with a count of one. This chain uses TRBV6-1 with TRBJ2-7; D gene unclear. Germline CDR1 MNHNS, CDR2 SASEGT. This CDR3 contains 15 residues. The V and J ends lost 0 bases and 0 bases respectively, with 9 bases between them. The CDR3 sequence is CASSEAPGDSYEQYF. CDR3 nucleotide sequence: TGTGCCAGCAGTGAAGCGCCTGGGGACTCCTACGAGCAGTACTTC.

This clonotype was seen just once. The V call is TRBV4-3, the J call TRBJ2-1; 8 nucleotides align to TRBD2. Germline V gene lookup returns CDR1 LGHNA and CDR2 YSLEER. J gave up 6 bases and V 4 bases, and 14 bases lay outside the gene matches. This CDR3 is built from 17 residues. This CDR3 is CASSRNPIGGGTNEQFF. The CDR3 DNA reads as TGCGCCAGCAGCCGAAACCCCATAGGCGGGGGGACCAATGAGCAGTTCTTC.

This clonotype was detected only a few times. The chain has TRBV7-9 and TRBJ2-4; TRBD2 might be the D (7 bases). CDR1 and CDR2 from the germline V gene are SEHNR and FQNEAQ (reference sequence). CDR3 length: 17 amino acids. V gave up 4 bases and J gave up 7 bases, with 23 bases separating them. CDR3 nucleotides: TGTGCCAGCAGCTCCTCTGGGGGCGGGGGCGCTGGTAACATTCAGTACTTC. This encodes CASSSSGGGGAGNIQYF. The complete variable domain, with remaining parts taken from reference TRBV7-9 and TRBJ2-4, reads DTGVSQNPRHKITKRGQNVTFRCDPISEHNRLYWYRQTLGQGPEFLTYFQNEAQLEKSRLLSDRFSAERPKGSFSTLEIQRTEQGDSAMYLCASSSSGGGGAGNIQYFGAGTRLSVL.

In its sample, this clonotype was seen many times. The genes are TRBV7-9 and TRBJ2-1; D is possibly TRBD2 (7 bases). The CDR3 sequence is 15 residues long. Trimming left V 3 bases short and J 10 bases short, with 19 bases between. Germline CDR1 is SEHNR and CDR2 is FQNEAQ (reference sequence). In DNA, the CDR3 is TGTGCCAGCAGCTTTGACGGAGGGGGGGCTATCGAGCAGTTCTTC. It codes for CASSFDGGGAIEQFF.

J is TRBJ2-2 and V is TRBV12-3 or TRBV12-4, with 9 bases aligning to TRBD1. The CDR3 is 14 residues long. V was pared by 6 bases and J by 7 bases, with 6 bases of the junction left unmatched. In DNA form, the CDR3 reads TGTGCCAGCAGCGGGACAGGGCGCGGCGGGGAGCTGTTTTTT. Protein product: CASSGTGRGGELFF.

The table lists this clonotype with a few counts. The chain recombines TRBV12-3 or TRBV12-4 with TRBJ2-1; 7 bases map to TRBD2. This CDR3 region has 16 residues. With 5 bases clipped from V and 6 bases from J, the junction kept 13 bases outside the gene matches. CDR3 sequence: CASSVRLARSPNEQFF. For the CDR3, the DNA is TGTGCCAGCAGTGTCCGACTAGCTCGTTCGCCCAATGAGCAGTTCTTC.

A few counts support this clonotype. The V and J genes are TRBV5-1 and TRBJ2-2; D is possibly TRBD2 (5 bases). CDR1 SGHRS and CDR2 YFSETQ come from the germline V gene. The ends were cut back, 0 bases at V and 1 base at J, with 10 bases in the middle. The CDR3 covers 16 residues. CDR3 DNA: TGCGCCAGCAGCTTGGACGGAGGAAGGAACACCGGGGAGCTGTTTTTT. This encodes CASSLDGGRNTGELFF.

This clonotype has just a few counts. The chain recombines TRBV20-1 with TRBJ2-2, with a possible D match to TRBD2 (7 bases). Germline lookup yields CDR1 DFQATT and CDR2 SNEGSKA (reference sequence). The V gene lost 0 bases and the J gene lost 6 bases, with 14 bases spanning the gap. The CDR3 is made up of 15 amino acids. CDR3 protein: CSARDAGGAAGELFF. Here the CDR3 DNA reads TGCAGTGCTAGAGATGCTGGGGGGGCCGCCGGGGAGCTGTTTTTT.

This CDR3 reads CASNKFGGEAMNTEAFF. CDR3 coding DNA: TGTGCCAGCAACAAATTTGGGGGGGAGGCAATGAACACTGAAGCTTTCTTT. The chain has TRBV12-3 or TRBV12-4 and TRBJ1-1; TRBD1 might be the D (5 bases). The CDR3 sequence is 17 residues long. V lost 7 bases and J lost 0, with 21 bases in between.

This clonotype was seen a few times. The chain has TRBV4-3 and TRBJ1-1; no reliable D call. The CDR3 loop spans 15 amino acids. Germline-derived CDR1 and CDR2 are LGHNA and YSLEER. With 0 bases removed from V and 5 bases from J, the gap between germline ends came to 13 bases. CDR3: CASSQDRTRGTEAFF. CDR3 bases: TGCGCCAGCAGCCAAGATCGGACCCGCGGGACTGAAGCTTTCTTT.

The chain combines TRBV10-3 with TRBJ1-5; D unclear. Looked up from germline, CDR1 is ENHRY and CDR2 is SYGVKD. The germline V and J ends were trimmed by 2 bases and 6 bases, with 8 bases remaining between them. This CDR3 is built from 13 residues. Written as DNA, the CDR3 is TGTGCCATCAGTGAGGAGGTTAGTCAGCCCCAGCATTTT. It encodes CAISEEVSQPQHF.

This clonotype was found a few times. CDR3 DNA sequence: TGCAGTGTGGGGGGATCCACAGATACGCAGTATTTT. This translates into CSVGGSTDTQYF. The chain couples TRBV20-1 to TRBJ2-3, with D maybe TRBD2 (6 bases). Looked up from germline, CDR1 is DFQATT and CDR2 is SNEGSKA (reference sequence). The CDR3 totals 12 residues. Between the trimmed V and J ends, which lost 7 bases and 2 bases, there was a span of 10 bases.

The genes are TRBV6-1 and TRBJ2-3; D possibly corresponds to TRBD1 (6 bases). Trimming removed 3 bases at V and 2 bases at J, with 15 bases between. The length of the CDR3 is 16 residues. From germline, CDR1 is MNHNS and CDR2 SASEGT. CDR3 DNA: TGTGCCAGCAGTGACGTACCAGGGGCCGTCACAGATACGCAGTATTTT. Translating it yields CASSDVPGAVTDTQYF.